The entry that follows covers one T cell receptor beta chain sequence. Antigen specificity is unknown. The data derive from a study of T cell responses to AZD1222 COVID-19 vaccine. Data came from immunoSEQ multiplex PCR; TCRdb stores just in-frame clones and leaves some out. The sample lists more than 70,000 clones, roughly nine tenths occurring once. Study outcomes and limitations: Across spike, vaccine-associated CD4 TCRs were found, dominant at 160-218 and 743-854. Repertoires in all cases were sampled only once the peak T cell response had passed. The donor cohort was predominantly white British with a female majority, and clonal diversity may have been underestimated.

This TCR derives from an adult who received the AZD1222 COVID-19 vaccine. Sample: peripheral blood, taken 28 days after the second AZD1222 dose.

The CDR3 DNA reads TGTGCCAGCAGTACGAGGAACAGGGGGCTGAGTCAGCCCCAGCATTTT. Amino acids: CASSTRNRGLSQPQHF. The rearrangement links TRBV6-6 to TRBJ1-5; 9 bases match TRBD1. The CDR3 runs to 16 residues. V lost 5 bases to trimming and J lost 6 bases; unmatched junction nucleotides: 11. Per the germline V gene, CDR1 is MNHNY and CDR2 is SVGAGI (reference sequence).